A selection of T cell receptor beta chains follows, all from one sample in a study of T cell responses to AZD1222 COVID-19 vaccine. Measured with immunoSEQ multiplex PCR; TCRdb has only the in-frame clones, and not every one. The sample shows 85,000 to 100,000 clones, 80% to 90% of them seen only once. Specimen: peripheral blood, collected on day 0 of AZD1222 vaccination. The receptors were sampled from an adult in good health. CDR3s include the opening cysteine and the closing phenylalanine or tryptophan. The size entry is marked missing in some rows and otherwise reads once, few, many or a size class.

V gene,clone size,CDR3 protein
TRBV30,-,CAWSRVKHTEAFF
TRBV18,-,CASSPRTSGGYEQYF
TRBV6-1,-,CASSEPMIVGAANSPLHF
TRBV5-1,-,CASSLADMRVGANVLTF
TRBV29-1,few,CSSGLGTDTQYF
TRBV7-2,-,CASSPRSSHSGNTIYF
TRBV19,-,CASEDRGGPRTEAFF
TRBV2,once,CASKAVTSAYEQYF
TRBV19,-,CASSKQVRGNTIYF
TRBV7-9,-,CASSRSGSTDTQYF
TRBV5-4,few,CASSPGRPAGATGELFF
TRBV5-1,-,CASRPTGTGFLEQYF
TRBV28,-,CASSSRAEATFYGYTF
TRBV5-1,-,CASSLSPRGGAVTGELFF
TRBV5-4,-,CASSFPLGGDYGYTF
TRBV19,-,CASSMDRVGEQYF
TRBV5-5,-,CASSLDGTGDTQYF
TRBV28,-,CASSNPAAEAGGRWSYEQYF
TRBV7-2,-,CASSLEGGQNTGELFF
TRBV19,-,CASSIEGTTYTEAFF
TRBV30,-,CAWSVLAGVAGELFF
TRBV29-1,-,CSVDSYNEQFF
TRBV19,-,CASSTGGQGDNEQFF
TRBV25-1,-,CASSGLPTGSGELFF
TRBV18,-,CASSPRKTDTQYF
TRBV9,-,CASSPGLSYEQYF